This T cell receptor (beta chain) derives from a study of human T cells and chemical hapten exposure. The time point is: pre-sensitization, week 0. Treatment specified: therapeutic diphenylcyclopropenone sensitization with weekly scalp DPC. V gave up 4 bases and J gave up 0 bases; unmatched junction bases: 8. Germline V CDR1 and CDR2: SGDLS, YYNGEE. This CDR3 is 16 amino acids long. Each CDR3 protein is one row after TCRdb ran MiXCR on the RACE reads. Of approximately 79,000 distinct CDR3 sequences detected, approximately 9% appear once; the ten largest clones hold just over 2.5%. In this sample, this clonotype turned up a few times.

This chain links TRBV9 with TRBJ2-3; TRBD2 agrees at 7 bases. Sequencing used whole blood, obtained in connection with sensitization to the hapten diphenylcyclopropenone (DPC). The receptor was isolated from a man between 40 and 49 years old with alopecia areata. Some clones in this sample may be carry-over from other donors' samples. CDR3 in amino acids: CASSRRAGTSTDTQYF. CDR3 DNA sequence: TGTGCCAGCAGCAGAAGAGCGGGAACTAGCACAGATACGCAGTATTTT.